The TCR beta chain described here comes from a study of cytomegalovirus exposure and HLA in healthy donors. Study-level background: In terms of ancestry, the Caucasian-associated cluster contained 80% to 90% of the approximately 430 genotyped donors.

In the PCR, 60 Vbeta and 13 Jbeta primers were used. Data came from immunoSEQ multiplex PCR; TCRdb stores just in-frame clones and leaves some out. The sample shows fewer than 200,000 clones, almost 85% of them seen only once. With regard to this clone: Its specificity is unknown.

After removal of 1 base from V and 5 bases from J, the junction contained 3 bases not matched to a gene. This CDR3 has 16 residues. Germline values: CDR1 LNHNV, CDR2 YYDKDF (reference sequence). Study results and limitations: The availability of immune exposure information extended only to CMV serostatus. The listing of 160 or so TCR beta chains classed them as cytomegalovirus-associated.

V usage is TRBV15 and J usage is TRBJ1-5, with TRBD1 identical over 12 bases. This receptor was obtained from a woman aged 45-65 years in good health and CMV-seronegative. The source material was PBMCs. The CDR3, as DNA: TGTGCCACCAGCAGAGGCGGGACAGGGGGCGATCAGCCCCAGCATTTT. Translating it yields CATSRGGTGGDQPQHF.